The entry that follows covers one T cell receptor (beta chain) sequence. The antigen is undetermined. Germline CDR1 SGDLS, CDR2 YYNGEE. CDR3 length: 15 amino acids. V was pared by 0 bases and J by 1 base, with 10 bases between. This sample was taken from a study of OX40 agonist ivuxolimab in advanced cancers. Turning to the study itself: All patients had ivuxolimab intravenously every 2 weeks at 0.01 to 10 mg/kg. Partial responses were seen in three patients, one with hepatocellular carcinoma and two with cutaneous melanoma. Study conclusions and caveats: Partial responders receiving 0.1-3.0 mg/kg showed among the lowest clonal expansion. Clonal expansion was seen in CD4+ and CD8+ blood T cells by week 6 at 0.1 to 3.0 mg/kg.

Only in-frame clones appear in the TCRdb table, and some are missing; sequencing was by immunoSEQ multiplex PCR. The table shows tens of thousands of clones, with 70% to 90% occurring only once. The sequence derives from an adult with an advanced solid tumor such as melanoma, head and neck, liver or kidney cancer. The sample in question was CD4+ or CD8+ T cells sorted from blood, obtained in a trial of the OX40 agonist ivuxolimab. The rearrangement links TRBV9 to TRBJ1-1, with D uncertain. The CDR3 spells CASSVGRQSNTEAFF. CDR3 sequence (DNA): TGTGCCAGCAGCGTAGGTAGGCAGTCGAACACTGAAGCTTTCTTT. Looking up the rest from reference TRBV9 and TRBJ1-1 gives the full variable domain: DSGVTQTPKHLITATGQRVTLRCSPRSGDLSVYWYQQSLDQGLQFLIQYYNGEERAKGNILERFSAQQFPDLHSELNLSSLELGDSALYFCASSVGRQSNTEAFFGQGTRLTVV.